What follows are 5 T cell receptor beta chains derived from one specimen sequenced in a study of CD8 T cells in ankylosing spondylitis. Each CDR3 protein is one row after TCRdb ran MiXCR on the 5' RACE reads. The sample yields around 180,000 distinct CDR3 sequences, roughly 18% seen once. The source material was blood, either unsorted or a sorted T cell fraction (not recorded which). These TCRs come from a male donor under 35 with ankylosing spondylitis or in good health (not recorded which).

This clonotype was picked up many times. The genes are TRBV20-1 and TRBJ1-1; 12 nucleotides align to TRBD1. There are 15 residues in the CDR3. The trim removed 4 bases at V and 7 bases at J, leaving 10 bases unmatched. Per germline, CDR1 DFQATT and CDR2 SNEGSKA (reference sequence). The CDR3 sequence is CSATQTGTGGGEAFF. CDR3 sequence (DNA): TGCAGTGCTACACAAACCGGGACAGGGGGCGGTGAAGCTTTCTTT.

There are a few counts of this clonotype. The gene calls are TRBV29-1 and TRBJ2-1; 10 bases fit TRBD2. The V and J ends lost 5 bases and 3 bases, in that order; junction bases with no gene match: 10. This CDR3 comprises 16 residues. Germline lookup yields CDR1 SQVTM and CDR2 ANQGSEA. The CDR3 region is CSVTSGTRPLYNEQFF. The CDR3 bases are TGCAGCGTTACTAGCGGGACGCGTCCCCTCTACAATGAGCAGTTCTTC.

The chain links TRBV29-1 to TRBJ2-5, with 10 bases matching TRBD1. Germline V gene lookup returns CDR1 SQVTM and CDR2 ANQGSEA. The CDR3 contains 14 residues. Trimming at V came to 4 bases and at J to 1 base, leaving 3 bases not matched to a gene. DNA for the CDR3: TGCAGCGTTGGGGGACAGGGGTCCCAAGAGACCCAGTACTTC. Its protein is CSVGGQGSQETQYF.

The chain links TRBV29-1 to TRBJ2-1; TRBD2 aligns across 7 bases. V lost 4 bases and J lost 8; bases outside the gene matches: 17. Germline loops: CDR1 SQVTM, CDR2 ANQGSEA. The CDR3 extends over 16 amino acids. Written as DNA, the CDR3 is TGCAGCGTTGTATGGGTCGGCGGGAGTAATTGGGATGAGCAGTTCTTC. This gives the protein CSVVWVGGSNWDEQFF.

The chain combines TRBV4-3 with TRBJ2-7; 9 bases match TRBD1. Trimming at V came to 0 bases and at J to 1 base, leaving 7 bases not matched to a gene. CDR1 is LGHNA and CDR2 is YSLEER in the germline V gene. The CDR3 is made up of 17 amino acids. CDR3 in DNA: TGCGCCAGCAGCCAAGATGCGGGACAGGGTCTATCCTACGAGCAGTACTTC. Protein: CASSQDAGQGLSYEQYF.